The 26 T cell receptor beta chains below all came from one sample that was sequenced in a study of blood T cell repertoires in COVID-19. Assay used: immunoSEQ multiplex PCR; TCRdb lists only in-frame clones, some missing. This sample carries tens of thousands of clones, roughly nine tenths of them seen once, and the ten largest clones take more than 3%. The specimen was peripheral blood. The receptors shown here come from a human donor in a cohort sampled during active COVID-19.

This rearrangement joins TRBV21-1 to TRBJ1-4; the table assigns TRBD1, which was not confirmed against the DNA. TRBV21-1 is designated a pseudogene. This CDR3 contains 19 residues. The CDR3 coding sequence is TGTGCCAGCAGCCAGGTAGGGACAGGGGTCCAGGAAACCAATGAAAAACTGTTTTTT. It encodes CASSQVGTGVQETNEKLFF.

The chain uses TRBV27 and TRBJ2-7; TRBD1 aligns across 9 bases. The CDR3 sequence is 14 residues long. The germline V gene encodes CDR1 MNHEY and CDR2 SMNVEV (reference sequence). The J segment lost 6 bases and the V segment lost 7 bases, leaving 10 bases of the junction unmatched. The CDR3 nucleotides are TGTGCCAGCAAAACCGGGACAGGGATCCCCGAGCAGTACTTC. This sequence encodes CASKTGTGIPEQYF.

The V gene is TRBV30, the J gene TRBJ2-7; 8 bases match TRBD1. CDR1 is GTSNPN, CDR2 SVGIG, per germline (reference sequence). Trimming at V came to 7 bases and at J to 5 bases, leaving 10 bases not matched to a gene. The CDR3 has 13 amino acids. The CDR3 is CASSRDRRHEQYF. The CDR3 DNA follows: TGTGCCTCAAGTCGGGACAGGCGCCACGAGCAGTACTTC.

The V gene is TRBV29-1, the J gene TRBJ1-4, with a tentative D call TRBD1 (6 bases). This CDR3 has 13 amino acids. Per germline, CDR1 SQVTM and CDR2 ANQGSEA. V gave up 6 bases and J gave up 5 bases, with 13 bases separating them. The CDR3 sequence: CSVREQGNEKLFF. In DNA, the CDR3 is TGCAGCGTCCGGGAACAGGGAAATGAAAAACTGTTTTTT.

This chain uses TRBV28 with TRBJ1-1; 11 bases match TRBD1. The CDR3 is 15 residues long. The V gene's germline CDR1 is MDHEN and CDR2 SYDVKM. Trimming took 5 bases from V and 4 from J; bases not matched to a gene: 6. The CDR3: CASSGGQGAGTEAFF. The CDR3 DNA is TGTGCCAGCAGTGGAGGACAGGGGGCGGGCACTGAAGCTTTCTTT.

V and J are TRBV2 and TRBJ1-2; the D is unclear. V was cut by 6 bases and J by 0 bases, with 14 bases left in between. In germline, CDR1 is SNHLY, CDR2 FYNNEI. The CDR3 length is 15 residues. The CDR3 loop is CASSPSRGTNYGYTF. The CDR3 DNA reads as TGTGCCAGCAGCCCCTCCCGAGGGACTAACTATGGCTACACCTTC.

CDR3 sequence reads: CASSPSGLGNTYEQYF. The CDR3 bases are TGTGCCAGCTCACCTTCGGGACTTGGGAACACCTACGAGCAGTACTTC. The V call is TRBV18, the J call TRBJ2-7, with D perhaps matching TRBD2 (6 bases). The CDR3 extends over 16 amino acids. In germline, CDR1 is KGHSH, CDR2 LQKENI. The germline V and J ends were trimmed by 3 bases and 2 bases, with 17 bases remaining between them. Full variable domain (missing parts from reference TRBV18 and TRBJ2-7): NAGVMQNPRHLVRRRGQEARLRCSPMKGHSHVYWYRQLPEEGLKFMVYLQKENIIDESGMPKERFSAEFPKEGPSILRIQQVVRGDSAAYFCASSPSGLGNTYEQYFGPGTRLTVT.

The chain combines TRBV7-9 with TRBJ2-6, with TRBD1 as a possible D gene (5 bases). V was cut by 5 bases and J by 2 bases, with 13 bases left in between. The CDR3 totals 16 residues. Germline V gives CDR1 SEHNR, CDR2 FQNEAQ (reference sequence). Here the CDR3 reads CASSILLGAGANVLTF. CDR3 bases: TGTGCCAGCAGCATTTTATTAGGGGCTGGGGCCAACGTCCTGACTTTC.

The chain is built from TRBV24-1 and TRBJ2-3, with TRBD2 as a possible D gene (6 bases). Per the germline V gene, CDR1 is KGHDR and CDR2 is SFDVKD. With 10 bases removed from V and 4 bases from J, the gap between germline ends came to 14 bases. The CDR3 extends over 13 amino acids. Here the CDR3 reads CATRETGADTQYF. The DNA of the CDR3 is TGTGCCACTCGGGAGACGGGCGCAGATACGCAGTATTTT.

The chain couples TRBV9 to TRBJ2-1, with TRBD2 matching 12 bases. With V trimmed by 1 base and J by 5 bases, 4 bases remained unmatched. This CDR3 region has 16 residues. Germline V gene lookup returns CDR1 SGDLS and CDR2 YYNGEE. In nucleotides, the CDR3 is TGTGCCAGCAGCGTAAGGGCTAGCGGGGGGGACAATGAGCAGTTCTTC. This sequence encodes CASSVRASGGDNEQFF.

The CDR3 loop reads CASSYGTGDEKLFF. The CDR3 DNA follows: TGTGCCAGCAGTTACGGGACAGGGGATGAAAAACTGTTTTTT. This chain connects TRBV6-5 to TRBJ1-4; 10 bases agree with TRBD1. Germline V CDR1 and CDR2: MNHEY, SVGAGI. The CDR3 extends over 14 amino acids. The ends lost 2 bases at V and 6 bases at J; junction bases unmatched: 0.

CDR3 sequence: CASLKGGGDTEAFF. CDR3 in DNA: TGTGCCAGCCTAAAGGGGGGGGGTGACACTGAAGCTTTCTTT. V gene TRBV6-5 combines with J gene TRBJ1-1, with D tentatively TRBD1 (6 bases). V lost 8 bases and J 3 bases, leaving 16 bases between the germline ends. The CDR3 totals 14 residues. Germline values: CDR1 MNHEY, CDR2 SVGAGI.

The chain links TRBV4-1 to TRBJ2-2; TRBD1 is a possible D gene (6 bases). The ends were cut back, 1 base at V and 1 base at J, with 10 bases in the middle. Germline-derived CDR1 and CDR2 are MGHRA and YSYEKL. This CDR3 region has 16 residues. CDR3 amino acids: CASSQVGRGNTGELFF. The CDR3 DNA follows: TGCGCCAGCAGCCAAGTGGGCAGGGGGAACACCGGGGAGCTGTTTTTT.

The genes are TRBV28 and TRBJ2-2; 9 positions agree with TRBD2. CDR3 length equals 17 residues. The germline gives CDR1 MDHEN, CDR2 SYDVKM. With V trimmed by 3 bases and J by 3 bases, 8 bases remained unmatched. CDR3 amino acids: CASSFMWGGRDTGELFF. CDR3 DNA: TGTGCCAGCAGTTTCATGTGGGGCGGGAGGGACACCGGGGAGCTGTTTTTT.

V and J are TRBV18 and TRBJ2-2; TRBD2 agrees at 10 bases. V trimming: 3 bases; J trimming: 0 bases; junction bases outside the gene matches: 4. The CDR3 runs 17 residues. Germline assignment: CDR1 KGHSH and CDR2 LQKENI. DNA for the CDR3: TGTGCCAGCTCACCCAGACTAGCGGGTACGAACACCGGGGAGCTGTTTTTT. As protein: CASSPRLAGTNTGELFF.

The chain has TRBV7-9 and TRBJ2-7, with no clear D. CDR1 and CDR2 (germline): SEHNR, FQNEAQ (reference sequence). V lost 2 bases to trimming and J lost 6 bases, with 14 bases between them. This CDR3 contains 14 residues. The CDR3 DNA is TGTGCCAGCAGCTTAATGTCGTCCAGCGTCGAGCAGTACGTC. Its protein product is CASSLMSSSVEQYV.

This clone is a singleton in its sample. The CDR3 region has the DNA TGTGCCAGCAGCTCACCGGGACTGGAGAGCAATGAGCAGTTCTTC. This gives the protein CASSSPGLESNEQFF. The chain carries TRBV14 and TRBJ2-1; possibly TRBD2 for D (6 bases). Per the germline V gene, CDR1 is SGHDN and CDR2 is FVKESK. The V and J ends lost 5 bases and 6 bases respectively, with 17 bases between them. The CDR3 loop spans 15 amino acids.

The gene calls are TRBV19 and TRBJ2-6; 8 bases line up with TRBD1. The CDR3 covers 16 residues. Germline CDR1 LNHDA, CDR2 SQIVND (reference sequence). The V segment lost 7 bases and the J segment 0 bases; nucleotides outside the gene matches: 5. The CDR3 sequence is CASTKTGDSGANVLTF. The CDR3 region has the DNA TGTGCCAGTACAAAGACAGGGGACTCTGGGGCCAACGTCCTGACTTTC.

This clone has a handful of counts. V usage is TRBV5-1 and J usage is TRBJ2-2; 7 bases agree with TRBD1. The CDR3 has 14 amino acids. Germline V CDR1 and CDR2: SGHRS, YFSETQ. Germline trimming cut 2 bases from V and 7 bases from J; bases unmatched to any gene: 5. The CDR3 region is CASSLQGSIGELFF. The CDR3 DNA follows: TGCGCCAGCAGCTTACAGGGGAGTATCGGGGAGCTGTTTTTT. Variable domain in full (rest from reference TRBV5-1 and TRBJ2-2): KAGVTQTPRYLIKTRGQQVTLSCSPISGHRSVSWYQQTPGQGLQFLFEYFSETQRNKGNFPGRFSGRQFSNSRSEMNVSTLELGDSALYLCASSLQGSIGELFFGEGSRLTVL.

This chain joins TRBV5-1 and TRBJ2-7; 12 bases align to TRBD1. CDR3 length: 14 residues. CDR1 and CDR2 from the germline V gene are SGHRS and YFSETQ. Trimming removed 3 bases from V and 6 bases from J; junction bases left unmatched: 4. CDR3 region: CASSSGDRGLEQYF. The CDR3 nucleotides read TGCGCCAGCAGCTCAGGGGACAGGGGGCTCGAGCAGTACTTC.

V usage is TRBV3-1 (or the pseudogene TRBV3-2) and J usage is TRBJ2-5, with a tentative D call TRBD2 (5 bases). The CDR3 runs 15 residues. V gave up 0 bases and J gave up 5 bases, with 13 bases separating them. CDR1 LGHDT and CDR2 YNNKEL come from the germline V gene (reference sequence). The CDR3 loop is CASSQDPFRGETQYF. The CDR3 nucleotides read TGTGCCAGCAGCCAAGATCCTTTCCGAGGGGAGACCCAGTACTTC.

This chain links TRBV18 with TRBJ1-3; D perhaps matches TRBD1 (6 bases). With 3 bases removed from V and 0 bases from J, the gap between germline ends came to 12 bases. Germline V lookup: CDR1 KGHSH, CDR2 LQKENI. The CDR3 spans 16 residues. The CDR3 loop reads CASSPRGQSSGNTIYF. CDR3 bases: TGTGCCAGCTCACCGCGTGGACAGTCCTCTGGAAACACCATATATTTT. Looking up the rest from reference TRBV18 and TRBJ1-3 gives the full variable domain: NAGVMQNPRHLVRRRGQEARLRCSPMKGHSHVYWYRQLPEEGLKFMVYLQKENIIDESGMPKERFSAEFPKEGPSILRIQQVVRGDSAAYFCASSPRGQSSGNTIYFGEGSWLTVV.

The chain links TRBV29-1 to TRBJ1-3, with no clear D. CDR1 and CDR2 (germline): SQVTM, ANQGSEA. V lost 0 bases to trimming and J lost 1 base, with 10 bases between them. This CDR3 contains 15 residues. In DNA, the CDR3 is TGCAGCGTTGAAGAGGCGGCGTCTTCTGGAAACACCATATATTTT. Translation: CSVEEAASSGNTIYF.

The chain's CDR3 is CASSLTGVSNGYTF. The CDR3 DNA reads TGTGCCAGCAGTTTGACAGGGGTGTCGAATGGCTACACCTTC. The gene calls are TRBV6-5 and TRBJ1-2, with 8 bases matching TRBD1. Germline CDR1 MNHEY, CDR2 SVGAGI. This CDR3 comprises 14 residues. Trimming removed 4 bases from V and 6 bases from J; junction bases left unmatched: 7.

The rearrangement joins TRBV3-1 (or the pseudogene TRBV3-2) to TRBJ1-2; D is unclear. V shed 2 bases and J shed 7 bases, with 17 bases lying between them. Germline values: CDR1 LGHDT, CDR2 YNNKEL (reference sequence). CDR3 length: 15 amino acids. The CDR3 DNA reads TGTGCCAGCAGCCAACAAAAAGGAGTTAGAGGTGGCTACACCTTC. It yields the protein CASSQQKGVRGGYTF.

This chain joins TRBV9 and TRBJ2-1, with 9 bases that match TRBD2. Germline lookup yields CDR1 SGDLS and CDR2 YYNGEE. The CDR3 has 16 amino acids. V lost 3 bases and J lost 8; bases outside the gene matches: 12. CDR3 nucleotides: TGTGCCAGCAGCGCCGGGACTAGCCCCGCGATACATGAGCAGTTCTTC. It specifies CASSAGTSPAIHEQFF.